This T cell receptor (beta chain) stems from a study of T cell repertoires in cytomegalovirus infection. Overall study context: In the study, CMV epitopes included recently identified HLA-C-restricted and well-studied HLA-B-restricted ones. Indicated by public TCR beta signatures were CMV infection and matching HLA type. The study, taken as a whole, reports: Of the TCR beta families, the public ones yielded a cumulative frequency that identified carriers of CMV plus the relevant HLA. Within the response measured ex vivo, HLA-C-restricted CMV-specific TCR beta clonotypes were dominant.

TCRdb processed the reads anew with MiXCR; each CDR3 protein has one entry. The data contain about 270,000 distinct CDR3 sequences, around 20% of them seen just once; the ten biggest clones take up approximately 19%. The CDR3 has 14 residues. Germline CDR1 reads MNHNS; CDR2 reads SASEGT. V was pared by 5 bases and J by 8 bases, with 8 bases of the junction left unmatched. This clonotype appeared a few times. Its antigen is unknown. The V call is TRBV6-1, the J call TRBJ2-3; the match to TRBD1 covers 9 bases. The sequencing here drew on cultured PBMCs, taken from culture after CMV antigen stimulation. The origin of this receptor is a human donor in good health (CMV status not recorded). Some clones in this sample may be carry-over from other donors' samples. CDR3 in amino acids: CASSPRDREGTQYF. The CDR3, as DNA: TGTGCCAGCAGTCCCCGGGACAGGGAGGGTACGCAGTATTTT.